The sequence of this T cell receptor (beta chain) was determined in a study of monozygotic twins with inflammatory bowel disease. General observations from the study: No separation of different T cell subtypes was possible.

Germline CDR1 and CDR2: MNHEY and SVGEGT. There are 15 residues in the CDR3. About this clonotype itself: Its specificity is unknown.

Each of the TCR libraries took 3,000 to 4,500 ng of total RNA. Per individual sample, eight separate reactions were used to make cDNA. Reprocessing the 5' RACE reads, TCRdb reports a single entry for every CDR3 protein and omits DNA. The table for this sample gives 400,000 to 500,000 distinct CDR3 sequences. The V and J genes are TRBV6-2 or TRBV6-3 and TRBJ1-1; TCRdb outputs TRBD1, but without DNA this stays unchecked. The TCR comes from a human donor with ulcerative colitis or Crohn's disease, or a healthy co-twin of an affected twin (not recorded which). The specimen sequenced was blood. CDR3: CASSYPGGERTEAFF.